A selection of T cell receptor beta chains follows, all from one sample in a study of PD-1 blockade in classical Hodgkin lymphoma. Sequenced by immunoSEQ multiplex PCR; TCRdb stores in-frame clones only, minus some. This repertoire shows roughly 150,000 clones, less than 80% found once; its top ten account for 9.2%. This sample comprised peripheral blood mononuclear cells (PBMCs), obtained before the second cycle of nivolumab. All receptors come from a human donor with classical Hodgkin lymphoma. The CDR3 runs from the conserved cysteine through the conserved F or W. The D gene is left open where the match is weak. Clone size is stated in some rows and not others, as once, few, many or a class when expanded.

cdr3_aa: CASSLTSGKDEQFF
cdr3_nt: TGTGCCAGCAGCTTGACTAGCGGGAAGGATGAGCAGTTCTTC
d_call: TRBD2
j_call: TRBJ2-1
clone_size: -
v_call: TRBV7-2

cdr3_aa: CASSDKGAVIRYEQYF
cdr3_nt: TGTGCCAGCAGCGACAAGGGGGCGGTAATTAGGTACGAGCAGTACTTC
d_call: TRBD1
j_call: TRBJ2-7
clone_size: -
v_call: TRBV7-9

cdr3_aa: CASSAEHSTDTQYF
cdr3_nt: TGTGCCAGCAGCGCGGAGCACTCCACAGATACGCAGTATTTT
d_call: -
j_call: TRBJ2-3
clone_size: -
v_call: TRBV7-9

cdr3_aa: CASSPLNIISYGYTF
cdr3_nt: TGTGCCAGCTCACCACTAAACATTATTTCCTATGGCTACACCTTC
d_call: -
j_call: TRBJ1-2
clone_size: -
v_call: TRBV18

cdr3_aa: CASKLNLQETQYF
cdr3_nt: TGTGCCAGCAAATTGAACCTACAAGAGACCCAGTACTTC
d_call: -
j_call: TRBJ2-5
clone_size: -
v_call: TRBV2

cdr3_aa: CASSPTGLAKNIQYF
cdr3_nt: TGTGCCAGCTCACCGACAGGATTAGCCAAAAACATTCAGTACTTC
d_call: -
j_call: TRBJ2-4
clone_size: -
v_call: TRBV18

cdr3_aa: CASSPRLQNQPQHF
cdr3_nt: TGTGCCAGCAGCCCGAGACTTCAGAATCAGCCCCAGCATTTT
d_call: -
j_call: TRBJ1-5
clone_size: -
v_call: TRBV7-8

cdr3_aa: CASSYFGSYEQYF
cdr3_nt: TGTGCCAGCAGTTACTTCGGTTCCTACGAGCAGTACTTC
d_call: -
j_call: TRBJ2-7
clone_size: -
v_call: TRBV6-5

cdr3_aa: CASRTDRGTDTQYF
cdr3_nt: TGTGCCAGCAGGACGGACAGGGGCACAGATACGCAGTATTTT
d_call: TRBD1
j_call: TRBJ2-3
clone_size: once
v_call: TRBV6-5

cdr3_aa: CASSYGRGVDTQYF
cdr3_nt: TGTGCCAGCAGTTACGGCAGGGGAGTGGATACGCAGTATTTT
d_call: -
j_call: TRBJ2-3
clone_size: -
v_call: TRBV6-5

cdr3_aa: CAAGEEETQYF
cdr3_nt: TGTGCCGCGGGGGAGGAAGAGACCCAGTACTTC
d_call: TRBD2
j_call: TRBJ2-5
clone_size: -
v_call: TRBV10-3

cdr3_aa: CATSRGVGGTGELFF
cdr3_nt: TGTGCCACCAGCAGAGGAGTAGGGGGCACCGGGGAGCTGTTTTTT
d_call: -
j_call: TRBJ2-2
clone_size: -
v_call: TRBV15

cdr3_aa: CASSDRATSGANVLTF
cdr3_nt: TGTGCCAGCAGTGACAGGGCCACCTCTGGGGCCAACGTCCTGACTTTC
d_call: -
j_call: TRBJ2-6
clone_size: -
v_call: TRBV6-1

cdr3_aa: CASSPPGGAGQPQHF
cdr3_nt: TGTGCCAGCAGTCCCCCGGGGGGGGCAGGTCAGCCCCAGCATTTT
d_call: -
j_call: TRBJ1-5
clone_size: -
v_call: TRBV28

cdr3_aa: CASSQGQGEPQHF
cdr3_nt: TGTGCCAGCAGCCAAGGACAGGGAGAGCCCCAGCATTTT
d_call: TRBD1
j_call: TRBJ1-5
clone_size: few
v_call: TRBV4-2

cdr3_aa: CASSTGRGTSDQETQYF
cdr3_nt: TGTGCCAGTAGTACCGGCCGTGGGACTAGCGACCAAGAGACCCAGTACTTC
d_call: TRBD2
j_call: TRBJ2-5
clone_size: -
v_call: TRBV19

cdr3_aa: CASSPTYEQYF
cdr3_nt: TGTGCCAGCAGTCCCACCTACGAGCAGTACTTC
d_call: -
j_call: TRBJ2-7
clone_size: -
v_call: TRBV2

cdr3_aa: CASLETGDVGELFF
cdr3_nt: TGTGCCAGCCTTGAGACAGGGGATGTCGGGGAGCTGTTTTTT
d_call: TRBD1
j_call: TRBJ2-2
clone_size: -
v_call: TRBV7-9

cdr3_aa: CASRAGVSGNTIYF
cdr3_nt: TGTGCCAGCAGGGCCGGGGTGTCTGGAAACACCATATATTTT
d_call: -
j_call: TRBJ1-3
clone_size: once
v_call: TRBV7-9

cdr3_aa: CASSSGTSGASGANVLTF
cdr3_nt: TGCGCCAGCAGCAGTGGGACTAGCGGAGCCTCTGGGGCCAACGTCCTGACTTTC
d_call: TRBD2
j_call: TRBJ2-6
clone_size: -
v_call: TRBV5-1

cdr3_aa: CASSQRRGARTDTQYF
cdr3_nt: TGTGCCAGCAGCCAGCGGCGCGGCGCCCGCACAGATACGCAGTATTTT
d_call: -
j_call: TRBJ2-3
clone_size: once
v_call: TRBV4-2

cdr3_aa: CASSQVRGMNEKLFF
cdr3_nt: TGCGCCAGCAGCCAAGTCAGGGGGATGAATGAAAAACTGTTTTTT
d_call: TRBD1
j_call: TRBJ1-4
clone_size: -
v_call: TRBV4-3